This TCR beta chain appears in the sequencing data of a study of T-cell reconstitution after alpha-beta-depleted transplantation in children. Findings and limits, study-wide: Expanded clones from the graft, numbering several hundred, reportedly supplied alpha-beta T cells about two months after transplant. The study traced high day-60 TCRbeta diversity in some patients to surviving recipient T cells and thymic progenitors. Newly generated T cells supplied most T-cell counts and diversity one year post-transplant.

Trimming pared 2 bases from V and 0 bases from J, leaving 11 bases between. Per the germline V gene, CDR1 is MDHEN and CDR2 is SYDVKM. CDR3 length equals 15 residues. This clonotype was seen ten or more times. Its antigen is as yet unknown. The TCRbeta library was prepared with unique molecular identifiers. From the PCR reads, TCRdb called clonotypes with MiXCR, one entry per CDR3 protein. The sample includes about 600,000 distinct CDR3 sequences, approximately 13% seen only once; the top ten take approximately 2.1%. The receptor's source is a male patient younger than 18 who had a stem cell transplant for acute myeloid leukemia, so the T cells may come from the graft donor. The gene calls are TRBV28 and TRBJ2-7; D gene unclear. The specimen comprised PBMCs, mostly from graft donor cells, sampled 360 days after TCRalphabeta/CD19-depleted stem cell transplant. The CDR3 region has the DNA TGTGCCAGCAGTTTACTGGACGAGAGCTCCTACGAGCAGTACTTC. It is translated as CASSLLDESSYEQYF.